This paragraph reports one T cell receptor beta chain. What it binds is not known. The read is 3 residues too short to cover the CDR3 end, so that end is filled in from the germline J gene. The sample originates from a study of T cell clonality in common variable immunodeficiency. The study's findings and limits: TCRbeta clonality was increased in CVID versus healthy controls. Repertoire-complication correlations in CVID were limited by patient heterogeneity. CVID subjects shared fewer TCRbeta clones than healthy controls did. In common variable immunodeficiency, TCR beta chains reportedly carried fewer deletions and N-nucleotide insertions.

This table comes from immunoSEQ multiplex PCR, and its TCRdb copy is limited to in-frame clones, with some not included. This table holds around 57,000 clones with no singletons; the top ten claim roughly 3.5%. The ends were cut back, 4 bases at V and 3 bases at J, with 5 bases in the middle. Germline V gene data show CDR1 as SGHRS and CDR2 as YFSETQ. CDR3 size: 11 residues. The chain carries TRBV5-1 and TRBJ2-7; no clear D gene. The sequenced material came from peripheral blood mononuclear cells. This sequence was found in a person between 18 and 75 years old in good health. CDR3 DNA (partial): TGCGCCAGCAGCCTATACTACGAG. Protein product: CASSLYYE. The CDR3, in full, reads CASSLYYEQYF. The whole variable domain, filled in from reference TRBV5-1 and TRBJ2-7, reads KAGVTQTPRYLIKTRGQQVTLSCSPISGHRSVSWYQQTPGQGLQFLFEYFSETQRNKGNFPGRFSGRQFSNSRSEMNVSTLELGDSALYLCASSLYYEQYFGPGTRLTVT.